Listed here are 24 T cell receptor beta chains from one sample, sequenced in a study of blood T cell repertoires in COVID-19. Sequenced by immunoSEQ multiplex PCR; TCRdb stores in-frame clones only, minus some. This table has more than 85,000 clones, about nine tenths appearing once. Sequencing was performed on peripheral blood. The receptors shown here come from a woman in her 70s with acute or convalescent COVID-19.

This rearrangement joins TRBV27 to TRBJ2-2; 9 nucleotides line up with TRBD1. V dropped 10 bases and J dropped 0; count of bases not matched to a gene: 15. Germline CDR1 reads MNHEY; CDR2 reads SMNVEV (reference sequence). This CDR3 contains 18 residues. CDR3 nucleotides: TGTGCCATCAAAAGGACAGGGGACCAGTTCGCGAACACCGGGGAGCTGTTTTTT. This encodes CAIKRTGDQFANTGELFF.

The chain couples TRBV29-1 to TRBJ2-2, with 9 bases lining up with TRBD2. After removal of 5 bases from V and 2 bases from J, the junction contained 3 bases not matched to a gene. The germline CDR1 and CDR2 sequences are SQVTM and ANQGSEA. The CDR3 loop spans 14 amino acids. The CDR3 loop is CSVKRGANTGELFF. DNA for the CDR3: TGCAGCGTTAAGCGGGGGGCAAACACCGGGGAGCTGTTTTTT.

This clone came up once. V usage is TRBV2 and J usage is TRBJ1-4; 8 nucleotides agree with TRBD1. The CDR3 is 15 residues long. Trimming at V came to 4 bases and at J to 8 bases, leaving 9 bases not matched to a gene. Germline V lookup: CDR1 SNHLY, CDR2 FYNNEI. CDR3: CASSAPGGLFEKLFF. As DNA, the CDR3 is TGTGCCAGCAGTGCCCCAGGGGGCCTATTCGAAAAACTGTTTTTT.

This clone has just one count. The CDR3 DNA follows: TGTGCCAGCTCGCAGAGGACAGGGGATTACAATGAGCAGTTCTTC. Translated, it gives CASSQRTGDYNEQFF. The chain recombines TRBV18 with TRBJ2-1, with TRBD1 matching over 9 bases. The CDR3 sequence is 15 residues long. Germline CDR1 is KGHSH and CDR2 is LQKENI. V trimming: 6 bases; J trimming: 4 bases; junction bases outside the gene matches: 7.

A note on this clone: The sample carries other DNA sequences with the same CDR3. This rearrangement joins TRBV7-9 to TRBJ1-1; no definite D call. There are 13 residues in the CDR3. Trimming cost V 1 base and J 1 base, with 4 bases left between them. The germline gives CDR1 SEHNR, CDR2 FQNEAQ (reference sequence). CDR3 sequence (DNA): TGTGCCAGCAGCTTAGGGCAGAACACTGAAGCTTTCTTT. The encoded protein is CASSLGQNTEAFF.

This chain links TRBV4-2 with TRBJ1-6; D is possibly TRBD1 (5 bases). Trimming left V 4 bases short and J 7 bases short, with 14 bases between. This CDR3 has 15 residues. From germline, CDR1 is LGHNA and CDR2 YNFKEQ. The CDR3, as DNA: TGTGCCAGCAGCCCCCACGGGGGGGAGAATTCACCCCTCCACTTT. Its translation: CASSPHGGENSPLHF.

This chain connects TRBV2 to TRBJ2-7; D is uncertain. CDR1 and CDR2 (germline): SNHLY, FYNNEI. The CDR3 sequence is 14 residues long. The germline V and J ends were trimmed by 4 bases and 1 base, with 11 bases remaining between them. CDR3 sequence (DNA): TGTGCCAGCAGTGGGATTCCGAGGTCCTACGAGCAGTACTTC. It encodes CASSGIPRSYEQYF.

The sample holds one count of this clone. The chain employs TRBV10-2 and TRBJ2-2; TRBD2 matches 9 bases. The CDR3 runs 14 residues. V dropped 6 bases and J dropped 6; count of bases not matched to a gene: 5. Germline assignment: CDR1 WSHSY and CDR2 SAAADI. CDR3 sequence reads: CASRPAGGPGELFF. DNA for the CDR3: TGCGCCAGCAGGCCAGCGGGAGGCCCCGGGGAGCTGTTTTTT.

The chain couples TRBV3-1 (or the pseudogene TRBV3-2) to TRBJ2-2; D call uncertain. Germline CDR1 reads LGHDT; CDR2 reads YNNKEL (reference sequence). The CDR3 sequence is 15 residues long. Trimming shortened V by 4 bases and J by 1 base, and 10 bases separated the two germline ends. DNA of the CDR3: TGTGCCAGCAGCCTACTTTACGGGAACACCGGGGAGCTGTTTTTT. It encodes CASSLLYGNTGELFF.

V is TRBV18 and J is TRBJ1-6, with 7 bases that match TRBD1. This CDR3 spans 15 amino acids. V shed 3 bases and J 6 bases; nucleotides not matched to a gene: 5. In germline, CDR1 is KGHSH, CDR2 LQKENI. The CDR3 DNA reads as TGTGCCAGCTCACCTCCGGGACAGAGTAATTCACCCCTCCACTTT. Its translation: CASSPPGQSNSPLHF.

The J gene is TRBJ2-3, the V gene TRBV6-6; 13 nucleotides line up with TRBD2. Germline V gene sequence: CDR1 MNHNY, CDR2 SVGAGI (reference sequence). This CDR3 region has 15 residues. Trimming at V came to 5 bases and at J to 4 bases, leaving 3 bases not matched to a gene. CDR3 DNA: TGTGCCAGCAGTGGACTAGCGGGGGAGGCAGATACGCAGTATTTT. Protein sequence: CASSGLAGEADTQYF.

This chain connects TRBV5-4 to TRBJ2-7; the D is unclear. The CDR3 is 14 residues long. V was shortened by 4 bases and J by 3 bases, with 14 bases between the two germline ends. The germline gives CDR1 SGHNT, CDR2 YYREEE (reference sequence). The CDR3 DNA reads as TGTGCCAGCAGCCTAGGCTCCCGTGGCTACGAGCAGTACTTC. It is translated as CASSLGSRGYEQYF.

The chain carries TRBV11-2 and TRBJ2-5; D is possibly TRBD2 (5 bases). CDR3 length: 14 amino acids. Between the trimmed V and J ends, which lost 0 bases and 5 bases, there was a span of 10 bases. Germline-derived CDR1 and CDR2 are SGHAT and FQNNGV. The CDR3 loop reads CASSLERPGETQYF. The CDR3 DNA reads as TGTGCCAGCAGCTTAGAACGACCGGGGGAGACCCAGTACTTC.

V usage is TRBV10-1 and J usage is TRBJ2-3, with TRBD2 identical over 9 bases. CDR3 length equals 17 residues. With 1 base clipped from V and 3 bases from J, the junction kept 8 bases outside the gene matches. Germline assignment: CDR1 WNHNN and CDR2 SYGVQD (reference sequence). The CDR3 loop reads CASSEFGGAGGTDTQYF. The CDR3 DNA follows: TGCGCCAGCAGTGAGTTCGGAGGAGCGGGAGGAACAGATACGCAGTATTTT.

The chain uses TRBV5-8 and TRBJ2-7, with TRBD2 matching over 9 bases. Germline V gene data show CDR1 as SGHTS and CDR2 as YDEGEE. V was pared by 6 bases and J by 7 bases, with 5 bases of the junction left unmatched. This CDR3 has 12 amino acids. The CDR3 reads CASITLAGEQYF. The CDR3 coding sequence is TGTGCCAGCATTACACTAGCGGGTGAGCAGTACTTC.

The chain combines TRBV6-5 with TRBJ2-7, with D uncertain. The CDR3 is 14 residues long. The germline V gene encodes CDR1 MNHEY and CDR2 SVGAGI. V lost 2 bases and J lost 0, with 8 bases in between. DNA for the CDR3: TGTGCCAGCAGTTACCAGAGGAGCTCCTACGAGCAGTACTTC. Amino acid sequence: CASSYQRSSYEQYF.

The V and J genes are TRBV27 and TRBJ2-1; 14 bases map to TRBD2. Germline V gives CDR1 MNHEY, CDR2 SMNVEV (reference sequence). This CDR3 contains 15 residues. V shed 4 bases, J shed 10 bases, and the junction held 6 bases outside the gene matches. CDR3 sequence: CASSSGTSGGREQFF. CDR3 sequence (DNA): TGTGCCAGCAGTTCCGGGACTAGCGGGGGCCGAGAGCAGTTCTTC.

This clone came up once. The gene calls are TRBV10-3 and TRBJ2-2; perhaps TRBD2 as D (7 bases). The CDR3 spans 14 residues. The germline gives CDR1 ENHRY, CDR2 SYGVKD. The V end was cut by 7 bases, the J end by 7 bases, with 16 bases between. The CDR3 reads CAIKRGAEGGELFF. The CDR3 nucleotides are TGTGCCATCAAACGGGGGGCGGAAGGCGGGGAGCTGTTTTTT.

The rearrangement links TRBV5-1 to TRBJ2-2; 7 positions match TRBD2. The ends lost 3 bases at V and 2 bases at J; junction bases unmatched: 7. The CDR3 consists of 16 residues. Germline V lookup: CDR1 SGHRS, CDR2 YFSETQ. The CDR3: CASSWGTAGNTGELFF. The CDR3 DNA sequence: TGCGCCAGCAGCTGGGGCACAGCGGGAAACACCGGGGAGCTGTTTTTT.

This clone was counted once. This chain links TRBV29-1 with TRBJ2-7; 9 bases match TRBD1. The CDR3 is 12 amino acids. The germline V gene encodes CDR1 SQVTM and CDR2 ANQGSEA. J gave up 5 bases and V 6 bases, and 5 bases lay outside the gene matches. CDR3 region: CSVTGGSHEQYF. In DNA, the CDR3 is TGCAGCGTGACAGGGGGGTCGCACGAGCAGTACTTC.

The CDR3 DNA is TGTGCCAGCCGTTCGACAGGGGCCGCGGATGAAAAACTGTTTTTT. It codes for CASRSTGAADEKLFF. V usage is TRBV28 and J usage is TRBJ1-4; TRBD1 aligns across 8 bases. V lost 8 bases and J lost 6; bases outside the gene matches: 11. The CDR3 covers 15 residues. Germline lookup yields CDR1 MDHEN and CDR2 SYDVKM.

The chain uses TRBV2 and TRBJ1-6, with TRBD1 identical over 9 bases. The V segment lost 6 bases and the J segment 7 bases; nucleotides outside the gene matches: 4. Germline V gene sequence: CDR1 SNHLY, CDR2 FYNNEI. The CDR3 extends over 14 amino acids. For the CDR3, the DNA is TGTGCCAGCAGCGGACAGGGGCCCAATTCACCCCTCCACTTT. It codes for CASSGQGPNSPLHF.

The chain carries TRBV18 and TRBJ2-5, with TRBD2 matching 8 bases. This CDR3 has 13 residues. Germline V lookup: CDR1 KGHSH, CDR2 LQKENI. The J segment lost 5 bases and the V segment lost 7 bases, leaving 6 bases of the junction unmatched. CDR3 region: CASLLSSGETQYF. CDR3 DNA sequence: TGTGCCAGCTTACTATCTAGCGGGGAGACCCAGTACTTC.

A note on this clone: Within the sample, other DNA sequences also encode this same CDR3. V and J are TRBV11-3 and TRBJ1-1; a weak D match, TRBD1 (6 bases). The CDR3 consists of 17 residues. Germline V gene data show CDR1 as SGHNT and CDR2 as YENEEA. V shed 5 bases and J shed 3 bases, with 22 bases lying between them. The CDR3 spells CASSPNRRGREDTEAFF. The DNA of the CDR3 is TGTGCCAGCAGCCCCAACCGGCGGGGGCGCGAGGACACTGAAGCTTTCTTT.